This is a list of T cell receptor beta chains from one sample in a study of shared clonotypes between healthy human individuals. The method was immunoSEQ multiplex PCR; TCRdb's version includes in-frame clones alone and lacks a portion of them. The table lists about a million clones, roughly 77% of them singletons. The material sequenced was memory CD4+ T cells from PBMCs. The receptors derive from a man aged 18 to 29 in good health. Some clones in this sample may be carry-over from other donors' samples. Both conserved end residues are part of each CDR3. The order of the fields is J gene, V gene, CDR3 protein.

j_call: TRBJ2-1; v_call: TRBV21-1; cdr3_aa: CASSMEDGNCSYNEQFF
j_call: TRBJ1-5; v_call: TRBV19; cdr3_aa: CASSPGRPPNQPQHF
j_call: TRBJ2-7; v_call: TRBV7-2; cdr3_aa: CASSIKVPTGGASYEQYF
j_call: TRBJ2-7; v_call: TRBV10-2; cdr3_aa: CASRGTGRNYEQYF
j_call: TRBJ2-3; v_call: TRBV28; cdr3_aa: CASSLGQDTDTQYF
j_call: TRBJ2-7; v_call: TRBV30; cdr3_aa: CAWSRYPFSYEQYF
j_call: TRBJ2-7; v_call: TRBV21-1; cdr3_aa: CASSIGGPYEQYF
j_call: TRBJ1-3; v_call: TRBV28; cdr3_aa: CASSTTGNSGNTIYF
j_call: TRBJ2-7; v_call: TRBV2; cdr3_aa: CASAVGVSYEQYF
j_call: TRBJ2-3; v_call: TRBV7-2; cdr3_aa: CASSLAQATLDTQYF
j_call: TRBJ2-1; v_call: TRBV18; cdr3_aa: CASSPYTGLDHNEQFF
j_call: TRBJ1-2; v_call: TRBV7-9; cdr3_aa: CASSFRREANYGYTF
j_call: TRBJ1-6; v_call: TRBV5-1; cdr3_aa: CASSTGTVQSSYNSPLHF
j_call: TRBJ2-7; v_call: TRBV5-6; cdr3_aa: CASSWTGRTYEQYF
j_call: TRBJ2-7; v_call: TRBV9; cdr3_aa: CASSVGGHAAYEQYF
j_call: TRBJ1-4; v_call: TRBV5-1; cdr3_aa: CASSWTPGGLEKLFF